The 13 T cell receptor beta chains below all came from one sample that was sequenced in a study of molecular identifiers for immune sequencing clone quantification. TCRdb fed the PCR reads into MiXCR, producing one record per CDR3 protein. This table has about 68,000 distinct CDR3 sequences, 15% to 20% appearing once. The sequenced sample was naive CD8+ T cells from blood, with Jurkat cell RNA spiked in. Described subset: FACS-sorted CD8+CD4-CCR7+CD45RA+ naive T cells. Receptors originate from a human donor in good health. Some libraries in this study had Jurkat cell RNA spiked in.

This clonotype showed up many times. The V gene is TRBV10-1, the J gene TRBJ2-1; 7 bases match TRBD1. Trimming cost V 6 bases and J 0 bases; bases outside gene matches: 2. Germline V lookup: CDR1 WNHNN, CDR2 SYGVQD (reference sequence). This CDR3 has 14 residues. In nucleotides, the CDR3 is TGCGCCAGCAGCCGGGACAGCTCCTACAATGAGCAGTTCTTC. It is translated as CASSRDSSYNEQFF.

About this clonotype: A clone one base away is much larger, so this may be a read error. The chain's CDR3 is CASRSQGVNEQFF. In DNA, the CDR3 is TGTGCCAGCAGGTCCCAGGGAGTCAATGAGCAGTTCTTC. The V gene is TRBV28, the J gene TRBJ2-1; the D call may be TRBD1 or TRBD2 (5 bases each). The germline V gene encodes CDR1 MDHEN and CDR2 SYDVKM. This CDR3 contains 13 residues. The V end lost 6 bases, the J end lost 6 bases, and 12 bases lay between the germline ends.

This clonotype appeared a few times. The chain employs TRBV5-5 and TRBJ2-3; possible D gene TRBD1, 6 bases. V dropped 3 bases and J dropped 2 bases, with 34 bases sitting between them. From germline, CDR1 is SGHKS and CDR2 YYEKEE (reference sequence). The CDR3 is 22 amino acids. CDR3 sequence (DNA): TGTGCCAGCAGCTCCCCCGATGACCCCAGGGGACGTATTGGTGGGAACACAGATACGCAGTATTTT. Translation gives CASSSPDDPRGRIGGNTDTQYF.

A note on this clonotype: It may be a read error: a sequence one base away is much more abundant. The rearrangement uses TRBV28 and TRBJ1-1, with D perhaps matching TRBD1 (5 bases). CDR3 length: 13 amino acids. V was clipped by 7 bases and J by 1 base, with 10 bases between them. Germline CDR1 MDHEN, CDR2 SYDVKM. CDR3 bases: TGTGCCAGCACCGGGGGGACGAACACTGAAGCTTTCTTT. Translation gives CASTGGTNTEAFF.

In its sample, this clonotype was seen many times. V gene TRBV19 combines with J gene TRBJ2-1; D not resolved. The CDR3 has 15 amino acids. Germline V CDR1 and CDR2: LNHDA, SQIVND (reference sequence). Trimming shortened V by 3 bases and J by 5 bases, and 14 bases separated the two germline ends. The CDR3 sequence is CASSMPVSANNEQFF. The DNA for the CDR3 is TGTGCCAGTAGTATGCCCGTGAGCGCAAACAATGAGCAGTTCTTC.

This clonotype was found many times. CDR3 DNA sequence: TGTGCCAGCAGTCCCGGAACTACTAGCGGGGACAATGAGCAGTTCTTC. Its protein is CASSPGTTSGDNEQFF. The chain joins TRBV25-1 to TRBJ2-1, with 10 bases identical to TRBD2. Germline V lookup: CDR1 MGHDK, CDR2 SYGVNS. The CDR3 sequence is 16 residues long. The junction had 9 bases not matched to a gene; V was cut back by 5 bases and J by 5 bases. The full variable domain, with the rest looked up from reference TRBV25-1 and TRBJ2-1, is EADIYQTPRYLVIGTGKKITLECSQTMGHDKMYWYQQDPGMELHLIHYSYGVNSTEKGDLSSESTVSRIRTEHFPLTLESARPSHTSQYLCASSPGTTSGDNEQFFGPGTRLTVL.

This clonotype occurred many times. The rearrangement uses TRBV4-1 and TRBJ2-1; 7 positions match TRBD2. This CDR3 spans 13 amino acids. In germline, CDR1 is MGHRA, CDR2 YSYEKL. V dropped 2 bases and J dropped 6; count of bases not matched to a gene: 1. The CDR3 region is CASSQIAGNEQFF. CDR3 DNA: TGCGCCAGCAGCCAAATAGCGGGCAATGAGCAGTTCTTC.

In its sample, this clonotype was seen a few times. This chain links TRBV5-1 with TRBJ2-1, with D uncertain. The CDR3 length is 14 residues. Between the trimmed V and J ends, which lost 0 bases and 5 bases, there was a span of 9 bases. CDR1 and CDR2 from the germline V gene are SGHRS and YFSETQ. The CDR3 here is CASSLAGTNNEQFF. CDR3 sequence (DNA): TGCGCCAGCAGCTTGGCCGGCACAAACAATGAGCAGTTCTTC.

This chain joins TRBV11-3 and TRBJ1-1; perhaps TRBD1 as D (5 bases). This CDR3 has 13 amino acids. The germline CDR1 and CDR2 sequences are SGHNT and YENEEA. V dropped 5 bases and J dropped 4 bases, with 11 bases sitting between them. Here the CDR3 reads CASSPGTVTEAFF. CDR3 sequence (DNA): TGTGCCAGCAGCCCCGGGACGGTCACTGAAGCTTTCTTT.

This clonotype was recorded many times. V usage is TRBV6-2 or TRBV6-3 and J usage is TRBJ2-7; D may be TRBD1 (6 bases). Looked up from germline, CDR1 is MNHEY and CDR2 is SVGEGT. The CDR3 is made up of 13 amino acids. V lost 7 bases to trimming and J lost 0 bases, with 10 bases between them. The CDR3 is CASTRDISYEQYF. The DNA of the CDR3 is TGTGCCAGCACTCGGGACATCTCCTACGAGCAGTACTTC.

To note about this clonotype: A much larger clone lies one base from this, so it may be a read error. The chain has TRBV7-6 and TRBJ2-7; maybe TRBD2 (6 bases). CDR1 is SGHVS, CDR2 FNYEAQ, per germline. CDR3 length: 13 amino acids. V was cut by 5 bases and J by 6 bases, with 14 bases left in between. In DNA form, the CDR3 reads TGTGCCAGCAGCGGGACTGTTACCTGCGAGCAGTACTTC. Translation: CASSGTVTCEQYF.

This clonotype has more than one count but fewer than ten. The chain has TRBV24-1 and TRBJ2-7; D is possibly TRBD2 (5 bases). CDR1 and CDR2 from the germline V gene are KGHDR and SFDVKD. This CDR3 comprises 13 residues. Trimming cost V 4 bases and J 10 bases, with 16 bases left between them. The CDR3 coding sequence is TGTGCCACCAGTGAGGGTGGGGAGACTCGACAGTACTTC. Its protein is CATSEGGETRQYF.

Remarks on this clonotype: The junction and the germline gene differ at one end; a read error may be behind it. The chain links TRBV11-3 to TRBJ2-1, with D tentatively TRBD2 (6 bases). Germline V gene data show CDR1 as SGHNT and CDR2 as YENEEA. The CDR3 length is 16 residues. CDR3 nucleotide sequence: TGTGCCAGCAGTTCGCGGGATTCAAGCTCCTGCAATGAGCAGTTCTTC. It encodes CASSSRDSSSCNEQFF.